This TCR beta chain is drawn from a study of blood T cell repertoires in COVID-19. Measured with immunoSEQ multiplex PCR; TCRdb has only the in-frame clones, and not every one. This sample has 250,000 or so clones; approximately 88% occur once, and the top ten carry 2.5% to 3.5%. The CDR3 spans 14 residues. Germline V gene sequence: CDR1 LNHDA, CDR2 SQIVND (reference sequence). The germline V and J ends were trimmed by 10 bases and 0 bases, with 12 bases remaining between them. Cohort placement rested on clinical history that participants reported themselves. Sample: PBMCs or T cells enriched from blood (not recorded which). The chain links TRBV19 to TRBJ1-4; tentatively, D is TRBD1 (6 bases). This sequence originates from a woman in her thirties or forties who had been exposed to COVID-19. CDR3 amino acids: CATGQTATNEKLFF. CDR3 DNA sequence: TGTGCCACCGGACAGACTGCAACTAATGAAAAACTGTTTTTT.